The next 5 T cell receptor beta chains were all read from a single sample in a study of sequential checkpoint blockade in melanoma. Profiled with immunoSEQ multiplex PCR; TCRdb holds only in-frame clones, not every one. The sample records under 40,000 clones, 88% being singletons. Treatment given: randomized to nivolumab then ipilimumab (arm A) or the reverse (arm B). The input for sequencing was CD8+ T cells sorted from blood (inferred from file names), taken from a patient given nivolumab and ipilimumab in sequence. The receptors stem from a human donor with melanoma.

The chain links TRBV11-3 to TRBJ2-1; 9 bases are shared with TRBD2. The germline CDR1 and CDR2 sequences are SGHNT and YENEEA. The length of the CDR3 is 15 residues. The trim removed 2 bases at V and 2 bases at J, leaving 1 base unmatched. The CDR3 sequence is CASSLLAGPYNEQFF. CDR3 in DNA: TGTGCCAGCAGCTTACTAGCGGGGCCCTACAATGAGCAGTTCTTC.

The chain combines TRBV4-2 with TRBJ2-5, with TRBD2 as a possible D gene (6 bases). The J call may be in error: the DNA end matches TRBJ2-7 better. Germline V gene sequence: CDR1 LGHNA, CDR2 YNFKEQ. This CDR3 spans 15 amino acids. The CDR3 protein is CASSQVASAGYEQYF. The CDR3 nucleotides are TGTGCCAGCAGCCAAGTGGCTAGCGCTGGCTACGAGCAGTACTTC.

J is TRBJ1-4 and V is TRBV4-2; D ambiguous. The V gene's germline CDR1 is LGHNA and CDR2 YNFKEQ. The CDR3 is made up of 16 amino acids. Trimming took off 3 bases at V and 6 bases at J, with 17 bases between the two ends. CDR3 residues: CASSHGLMGRDEKLFF. The CDR3 nucleotides are TGTGCCAGCAGCCACGGACTCATGGGGAGGGATGAAAAACTGTTTTTT.

This rearrangement joins TRBV7-8 to TRBJ1-5; 8 bases line up with TRBD1. There are 16 residues in the CDR3. J was trimmed by 5 bases and V by 0 bases; bases with no gene match: 6. CDR1 and CDR2 (germline): SGHVS, FQNEAQ. CDR3 protein: CASSLASRGLYQPQHF. The CDR3 DNA reads TGTGCCAGCAGCTTAGCGAGCAGGGGGCTATATCAGCCCCAGCATTTT.

The chain uses TRBV11-3 and TRBJ1-1; a possible D gene is TRBD1 (5 bases). The CDR3 spans 13 residues. Germline V lookup: CDR1 SGHNT, CDR2 YENEEA. V dropped 5 bases and J dropped 0 bases, with 7 bases sitting between them. CDR3 nucleotide sequence: TGTGCCAGCAGCAAACAGGTGAACACTGAAGCTTTCTTT. Translated, it gives CASSKQVNTEAFF.